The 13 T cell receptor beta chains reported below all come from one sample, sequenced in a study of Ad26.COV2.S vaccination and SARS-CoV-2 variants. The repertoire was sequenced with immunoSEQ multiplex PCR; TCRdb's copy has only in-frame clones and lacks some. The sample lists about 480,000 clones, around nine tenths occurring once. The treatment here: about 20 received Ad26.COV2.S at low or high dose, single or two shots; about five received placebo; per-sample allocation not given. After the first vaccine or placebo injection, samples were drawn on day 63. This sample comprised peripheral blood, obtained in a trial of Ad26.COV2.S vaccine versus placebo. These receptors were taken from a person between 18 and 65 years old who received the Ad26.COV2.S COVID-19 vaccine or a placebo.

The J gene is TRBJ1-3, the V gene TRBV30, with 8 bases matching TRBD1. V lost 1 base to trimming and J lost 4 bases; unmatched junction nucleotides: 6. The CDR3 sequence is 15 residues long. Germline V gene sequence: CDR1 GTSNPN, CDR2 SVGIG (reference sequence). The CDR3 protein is CAWSGGQGAGNTIYF. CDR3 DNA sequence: TGTGCCTGGAGTGGTGGACAGGGAGCCGGAAACACCATATATTTT.

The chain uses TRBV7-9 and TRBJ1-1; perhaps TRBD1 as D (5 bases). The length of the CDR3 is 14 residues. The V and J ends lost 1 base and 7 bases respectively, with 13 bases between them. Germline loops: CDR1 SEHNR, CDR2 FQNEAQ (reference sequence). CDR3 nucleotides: TGTGCCAGCAGCTTAGGGGCCAGGGCGGTTGAAGCTTTCTTT. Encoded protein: CASSLGARAVEAFF.

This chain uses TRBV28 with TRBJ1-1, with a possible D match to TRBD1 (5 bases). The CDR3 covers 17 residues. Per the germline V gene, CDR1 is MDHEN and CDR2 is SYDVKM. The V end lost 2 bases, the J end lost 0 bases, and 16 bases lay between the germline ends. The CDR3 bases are TGTGCCAGCAGTTTACCCCCAAAGGGACGCATGAACACTGAAGCTTTCTTT. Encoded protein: CASSLPPKGRMNTEAFF.

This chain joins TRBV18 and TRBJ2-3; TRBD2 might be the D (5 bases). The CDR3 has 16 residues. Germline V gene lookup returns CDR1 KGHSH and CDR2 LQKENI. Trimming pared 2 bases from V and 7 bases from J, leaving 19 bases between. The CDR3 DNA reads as TGTGCCAGCTCACCAGGGTCGGGGAGTCCCCTCAATACGCAGTATTTT. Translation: CASSPGSGSPLNTQYF.

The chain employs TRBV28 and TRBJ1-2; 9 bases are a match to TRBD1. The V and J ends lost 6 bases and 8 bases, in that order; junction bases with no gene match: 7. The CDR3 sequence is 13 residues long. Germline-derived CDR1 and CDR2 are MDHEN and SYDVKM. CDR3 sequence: CASSLTGGRGYTF. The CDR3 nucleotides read TGTGCCAGCAGCCTGACAGGGGGTAGGGGCTACACCTTC.

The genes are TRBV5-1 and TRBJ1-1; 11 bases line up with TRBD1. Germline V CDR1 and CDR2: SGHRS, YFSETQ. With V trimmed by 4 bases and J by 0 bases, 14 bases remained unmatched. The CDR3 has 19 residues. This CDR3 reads CASSTRTGGRRGMNTEAFF. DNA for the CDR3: TGCGCCAGCAGCACCAGGACAGGGGGCCGGAGGGGCATGAACACTGAAGCTTTCTTT.

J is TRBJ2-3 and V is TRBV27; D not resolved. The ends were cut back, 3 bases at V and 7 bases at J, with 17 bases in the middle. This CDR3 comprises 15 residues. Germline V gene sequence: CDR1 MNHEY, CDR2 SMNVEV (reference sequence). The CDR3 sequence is CASSLRAGRTYTQYF. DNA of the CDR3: TGTGCCAGCAGTTTGCGCGCAGGCCGAACTTATACGCAGTATTTT.

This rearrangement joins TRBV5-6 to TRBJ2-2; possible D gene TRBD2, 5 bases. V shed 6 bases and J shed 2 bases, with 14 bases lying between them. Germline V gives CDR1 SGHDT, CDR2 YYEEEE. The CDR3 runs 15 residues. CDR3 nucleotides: TGTGCCAGCACTAGCCGTCCGCGAAACACCGGGGAGCTGTTTTTT. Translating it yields CASTSRPRNTGELFF.

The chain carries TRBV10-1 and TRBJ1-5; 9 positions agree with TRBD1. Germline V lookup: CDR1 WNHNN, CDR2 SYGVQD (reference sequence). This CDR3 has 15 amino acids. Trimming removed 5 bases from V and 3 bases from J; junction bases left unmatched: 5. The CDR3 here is CASSSGTGPNQPQHF. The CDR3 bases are TGCGCCAGCAGTTCCGGGACAGGGCCCAATCAGCCCCAGCATTTT.

CDR3 loop: CASSTTGYEQYF. The CDR3 nucleotides are TGTGCCAGCAGCACGACTGGCTACGAGCAGTACTTC. The chain links TRBV7-9 to TRBJ2-7, with D unresolved. The CDR3 is 12 amino acids. Trimming stripped 5 bases from V and 3 bases from J, with 8 bases between. Germline CDR1 is SEHNR and CDR2 is FQNEAQ (reference sequence).

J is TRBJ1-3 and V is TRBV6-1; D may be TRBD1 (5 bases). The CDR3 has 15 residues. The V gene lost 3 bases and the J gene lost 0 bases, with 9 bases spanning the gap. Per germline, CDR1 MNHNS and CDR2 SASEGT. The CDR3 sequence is CASSDRASSGNTIYF. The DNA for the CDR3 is TGTGCCAGCAGTGACAGGGCCTCCTCTGGAAACACCATATATTTT.

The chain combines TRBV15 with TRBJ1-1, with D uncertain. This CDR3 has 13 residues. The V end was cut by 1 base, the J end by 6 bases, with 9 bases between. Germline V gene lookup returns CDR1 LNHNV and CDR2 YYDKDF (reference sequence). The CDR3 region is CATSRGSRPEAFF. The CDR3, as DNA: TGTGCCACCAGCAGAGGATCGCGGCCTGAAGCTTTCTTT.

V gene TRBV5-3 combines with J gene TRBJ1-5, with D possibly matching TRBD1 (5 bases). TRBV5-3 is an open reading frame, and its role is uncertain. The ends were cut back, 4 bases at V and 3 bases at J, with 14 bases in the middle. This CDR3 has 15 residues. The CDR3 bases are TGTGCCAGAAGCCTTGTAAGACAGTTCAATCAGCCCCAGCATTTT. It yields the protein CARSLVRQFNQPQHF.